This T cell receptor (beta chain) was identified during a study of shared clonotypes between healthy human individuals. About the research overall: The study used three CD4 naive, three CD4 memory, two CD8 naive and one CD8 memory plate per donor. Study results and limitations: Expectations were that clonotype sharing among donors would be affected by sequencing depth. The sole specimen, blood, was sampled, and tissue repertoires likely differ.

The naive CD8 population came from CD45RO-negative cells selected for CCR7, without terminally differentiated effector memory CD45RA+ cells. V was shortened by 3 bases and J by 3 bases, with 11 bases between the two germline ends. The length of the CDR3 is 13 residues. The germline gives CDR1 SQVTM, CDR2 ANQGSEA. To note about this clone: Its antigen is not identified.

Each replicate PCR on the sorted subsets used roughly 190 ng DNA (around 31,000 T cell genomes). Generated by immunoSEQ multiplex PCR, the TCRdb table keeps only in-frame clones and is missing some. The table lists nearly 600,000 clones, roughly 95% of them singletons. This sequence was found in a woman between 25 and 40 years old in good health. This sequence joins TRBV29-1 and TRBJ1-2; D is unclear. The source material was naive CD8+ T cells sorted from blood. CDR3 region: CSVESAEDYGYTF. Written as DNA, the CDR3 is TGCAGCGTTGAGAGTGCGGAGGACTATGGCTACACCTTC.